This T cell receptor beta chain appears in the sequencing data of a study of shared clonotypes between healthy human individuals. CD8 cells regarded as naive lacked CD45RO, were positively chosen for CCR7, and omitted terminally differentiated effector memory CD45RA+ cells. The protocol was immunoSEQ multiplex PCR, while the TCRdb copy is restricted to in-frame clones and leaves out a portion. Seen here are around 2,000,000 clones, less than 95% observed once, and the top ten hold 1.2%. Germline V gene lookup returns CDR1 SEHNR and CDR2 FQNEAQ (reference sequence). There are 16 residues in the CDR3. Trimming left V 11 bases short and J 4 bases short, with 26 bases between.

The origin of this receptor is a man younger than 30 in good health. The sequencing sample was made of naive CD8+ T cells sorted from blood. The V gene is TRBV7-9, the J gene TRBJ1-2, with a tentative D call TRBD1 (6 bases). CDR3 sequence reads: CAEQEGDLPSFYGYTF. For the CDR3, the DNA is TGTGCCGAACAGGAGGGGGACCTCCCCTCCTTCTATGGCTACACCTTC. The full variable domain, in which reference TRBV7-9 and TRBJ1-2 provide the parts outside the CDR3, is DTGVSQNPRHKITKRGQNVTFRCDPISEHNRLYWYRQTLGQGPEFLTYFQNEAQLEKSRLLSDRFSAERPKGSFSTLEIQRTEQGDSAMYLCAEQEGDLPSFYGYTFGSGTRLTVV.